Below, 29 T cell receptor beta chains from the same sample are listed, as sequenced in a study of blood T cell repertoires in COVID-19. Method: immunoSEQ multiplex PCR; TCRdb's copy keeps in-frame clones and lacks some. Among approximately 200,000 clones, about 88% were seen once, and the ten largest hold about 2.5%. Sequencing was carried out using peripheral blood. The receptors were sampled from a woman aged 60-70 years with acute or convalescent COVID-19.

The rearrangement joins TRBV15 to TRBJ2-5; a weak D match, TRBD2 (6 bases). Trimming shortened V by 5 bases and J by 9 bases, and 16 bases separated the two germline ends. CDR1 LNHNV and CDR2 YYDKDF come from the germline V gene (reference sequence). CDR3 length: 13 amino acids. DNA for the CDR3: TGTGCCACCAGCCGGACTATAGTTGAATCCCAGTACTTC. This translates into CATSRTIVESQYF.

CDR3 amino acids: CATSDAGQGDKLANTGELFF. The CDR3, as DNA: TGTGCCACCAGTGACGCGGGACAGGGAGATAAATTAGCGAACACCGGGGAGCTGTTTTTT. The chain uses TRBV24-1 and TRBJ2-2; 9 nucleotides line up with TRBD1. The germline V gene has CDR1 KGHDR and CDR2 SFDVKD. With V trimmed by 4 bases and J by 0 bases, 14 bases remained unmatched. This CDR3 has 20 residues.

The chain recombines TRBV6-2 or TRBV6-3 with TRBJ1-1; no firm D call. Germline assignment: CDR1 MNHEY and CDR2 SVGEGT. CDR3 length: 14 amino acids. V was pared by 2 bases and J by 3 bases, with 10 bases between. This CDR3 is CASSYARSYTEAFF. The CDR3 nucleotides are TGTGCCAGCAGTTACGCACGGTCCTACACTGAAGCTTTCTTT.

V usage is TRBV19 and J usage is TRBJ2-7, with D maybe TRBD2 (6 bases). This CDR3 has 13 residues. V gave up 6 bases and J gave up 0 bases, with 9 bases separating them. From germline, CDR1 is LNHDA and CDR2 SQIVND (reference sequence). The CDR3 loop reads CASRGGRSYEQYF. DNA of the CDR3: TGTGCCAGTAGGGGGGGTCGCTCCTACGAGCAGTACTTC.

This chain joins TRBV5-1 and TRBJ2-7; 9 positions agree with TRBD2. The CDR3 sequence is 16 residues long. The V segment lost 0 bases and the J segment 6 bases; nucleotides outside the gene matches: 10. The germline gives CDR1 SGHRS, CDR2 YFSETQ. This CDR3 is CASSLDGAGGDFEQYF. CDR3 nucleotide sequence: TGCGCCAGCAGCTTGGACGGGGCGGGAGGGGATTTCGAGCAGTACTTC.

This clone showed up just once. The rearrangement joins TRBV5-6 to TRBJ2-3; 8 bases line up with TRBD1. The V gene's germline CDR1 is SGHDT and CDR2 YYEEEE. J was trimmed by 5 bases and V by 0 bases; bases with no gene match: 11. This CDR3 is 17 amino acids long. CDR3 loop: CASSLVAQTGVIDTQYF. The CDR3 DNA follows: TGTGCCAGCAGCTTGGTAGCCCAGACAGGGGTAATAGATACGCAGTATTTT.

This CDR3 reads CSVKQDVTAEAFF. As DNA, the CDR3 is TGCAGCGTCAAACAGGACGTCACAGCAGAAGCTTTCTTT. The rearrangement links TRBV29-1 to TRBJ1-1, with a tentative D call TRBD1 (5 bases). The CDR3 covers 13 residues. V was pared by 6 bases and J by 8 bases, with 19 bases between. Germline V gene data show CDR1 as SQVTM and CDR2 as ANQGSEA. Based on the CDR3 plus reference TRBV29-1 and TRBJ1-1, the full variable domain is SAVISQKPSRDICQRGTSLTIQCQVDSQVTMMFWYRQQPGQSLTLIATANQGSEATYESGFVIDKFPISRPNLTFSTLTVSNMSPEDSSIYLCSVKQDVTAEAFFGQGTRLTVV.

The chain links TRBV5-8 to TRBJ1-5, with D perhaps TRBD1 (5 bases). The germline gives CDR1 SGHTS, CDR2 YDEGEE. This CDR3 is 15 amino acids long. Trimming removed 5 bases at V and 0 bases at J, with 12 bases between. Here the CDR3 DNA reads TGTGCCAGCAGTAGCCGACAGATTAGCAATCAGCCCCAGCATTTT. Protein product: CASSSRQISNQPQHF.

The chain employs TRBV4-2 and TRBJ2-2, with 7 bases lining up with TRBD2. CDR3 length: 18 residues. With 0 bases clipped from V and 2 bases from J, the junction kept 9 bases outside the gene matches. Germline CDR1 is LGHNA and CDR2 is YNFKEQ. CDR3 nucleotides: TGTGCCAGCAGCCAAGACCCCTCCGGGGGGTATAACACCGGGGAGCTGTTTTTT. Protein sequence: CASSQDPSGGYNTGELFF.

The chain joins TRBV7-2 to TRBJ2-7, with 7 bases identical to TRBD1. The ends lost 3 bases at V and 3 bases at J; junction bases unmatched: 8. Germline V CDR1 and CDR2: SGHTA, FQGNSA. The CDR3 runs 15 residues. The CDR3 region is CASSFSGTEIYEQYF. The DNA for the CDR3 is TGTGCCAGCAGCTTTTCCGGGACAGAAATCTACGAGCAGTACTTC.

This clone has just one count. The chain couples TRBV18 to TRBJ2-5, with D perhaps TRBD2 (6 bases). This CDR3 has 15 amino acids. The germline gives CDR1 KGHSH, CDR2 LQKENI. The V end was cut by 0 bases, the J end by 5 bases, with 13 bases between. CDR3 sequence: CASSPPEGLGETQYF. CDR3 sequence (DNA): TGTGCCAGCTCACCACCGGAGGGGCTAGGGGAGACCCAGTACTTC.

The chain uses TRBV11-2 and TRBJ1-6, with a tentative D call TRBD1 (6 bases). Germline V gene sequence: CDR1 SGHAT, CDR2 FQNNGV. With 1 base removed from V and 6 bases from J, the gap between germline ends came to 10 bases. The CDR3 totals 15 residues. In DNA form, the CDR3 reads TGTGCCAGCAGCTTAGGACCAGGGGTTAATTCACCCCTCCACTTT. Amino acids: CASSLGPGVNSPLHF.

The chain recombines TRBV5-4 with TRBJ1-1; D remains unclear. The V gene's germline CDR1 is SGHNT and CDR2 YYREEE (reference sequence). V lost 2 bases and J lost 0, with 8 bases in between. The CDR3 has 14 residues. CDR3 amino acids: CASSFRTMNTEAFF. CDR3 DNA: TGTGCCAGCAGCTTCCGCACTATGAACACTGAAGCTTTCTTT.

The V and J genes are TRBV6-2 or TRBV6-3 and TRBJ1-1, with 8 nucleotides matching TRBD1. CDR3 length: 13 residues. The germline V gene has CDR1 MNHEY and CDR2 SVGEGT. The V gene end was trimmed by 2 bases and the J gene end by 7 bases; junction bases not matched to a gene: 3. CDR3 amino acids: CASSYGQGGEAFF. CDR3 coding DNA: TGTGCCAGCAGTTACGGACAGGGAGGTGAAGCTTTCTTT.

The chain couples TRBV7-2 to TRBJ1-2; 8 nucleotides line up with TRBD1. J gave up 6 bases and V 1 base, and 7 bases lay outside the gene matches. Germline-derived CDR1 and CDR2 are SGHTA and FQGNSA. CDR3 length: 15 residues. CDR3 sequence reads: CASSLDRDRKNGYTF. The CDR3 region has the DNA TGTGCCAGCAGCTTAGACCGGGACAGGAAGAATGGCTACACCTTC.

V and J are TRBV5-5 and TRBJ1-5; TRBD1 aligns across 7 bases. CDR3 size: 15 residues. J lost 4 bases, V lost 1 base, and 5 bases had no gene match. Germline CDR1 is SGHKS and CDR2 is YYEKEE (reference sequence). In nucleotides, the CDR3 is TGTGCCAGCAGCTTGTGGGACAGCCCTAATCAGCCCCAGCATTTT. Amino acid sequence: CASSLWDSPNQPQHF.

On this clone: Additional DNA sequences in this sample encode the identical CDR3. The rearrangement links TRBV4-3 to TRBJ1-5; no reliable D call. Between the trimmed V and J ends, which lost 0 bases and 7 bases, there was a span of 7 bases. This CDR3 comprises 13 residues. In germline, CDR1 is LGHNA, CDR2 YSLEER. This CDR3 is CASSQDLSQPQHF. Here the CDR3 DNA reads TGCGCCAGCAGCCAAGATCTAAGCCAGCCCCAGCATTTT.

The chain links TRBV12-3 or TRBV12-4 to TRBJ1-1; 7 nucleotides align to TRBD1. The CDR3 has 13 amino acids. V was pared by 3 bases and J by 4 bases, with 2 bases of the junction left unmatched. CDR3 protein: CASSFGQATEAFF. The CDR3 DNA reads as TGTGCCAGCAGTTTCGGACAGGCCACTGAAGCTTTCTTT.

The CDR3 loop is CASSVLGGETQYF. The CDR3 DNA is TGTGCCAGCAGCGTACTTGGAGGAGAGACCCAGTACTTC. V and J are TRBV7-9 and TRBJ2-5; D might be TRBD2 (5 bases). The germline V gene encodes CDR1 SEHNR and CDR2 FQNEAQ (reference sequence). CDR3 length equals 13 residues. V dropped 5 bases and J dropped 4 bases, with 11 bases sitting between them.

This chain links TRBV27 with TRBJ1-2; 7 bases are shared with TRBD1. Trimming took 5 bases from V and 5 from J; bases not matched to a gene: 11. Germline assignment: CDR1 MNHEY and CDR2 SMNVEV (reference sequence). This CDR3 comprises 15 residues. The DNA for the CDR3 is TGTGCCAGCAGTCCGGTAAGGGACAGACCTTATGGCTACACCTTC. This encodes CASSPVRDRPYGYTF.

The CDR3, as DNA: TGTGCCACCAGTGACCGACAGGTTCTCTATGGCTACACCTTC. Translation: CATSDRQVLYGYTF. The chain couples TRBV24-1 to TRBJ1-2, with a tentative D call TRBD1 (6 bases). V lost 4 bases and J lost 4, with 12 bases in between. CDR1 and CDR2 from the germline V gene are KGHDR and SFDVKD. This CDR3 region has 14 residues.

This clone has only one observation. The CDR3 is CASSDAWSSYEQYF. The CDR3, as DNA: TGTGCCAGCAGTGACGCCTGGAGCTCCTACGAGCAGTACTTC. J is TRBJ2-7 and V is TRBV2, with unresolved D. The germline V gene has CDR1 SNHLY and CDR2 FYNNEI. Trimming removed 3 bases from V and 0 bases from J, with 9 bases in between. CDR3 size: 14 residues. Variable domain in full (rest from reference TRBV2 and TRBJ2-7): EPEVTQTPSHQVTQMGQEVILRCVPISNHLYFYWYRQILGQKVEFLVSFYNNEISEKSEIFDDQFSVERPDGSNFTLKIRSTKLEDSAMYFCASSDAWSSYEQYFGPGTRLTVT.

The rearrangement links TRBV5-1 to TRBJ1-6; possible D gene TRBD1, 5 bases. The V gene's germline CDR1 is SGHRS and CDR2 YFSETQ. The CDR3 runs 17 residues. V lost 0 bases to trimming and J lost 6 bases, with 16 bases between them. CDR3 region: CASSLGDSGRANSPLHF. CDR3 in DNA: TGCGCCAGCAGCTTGGGGGATTCGGGCAGGGCTAATTCACCCCTCCACTTT.

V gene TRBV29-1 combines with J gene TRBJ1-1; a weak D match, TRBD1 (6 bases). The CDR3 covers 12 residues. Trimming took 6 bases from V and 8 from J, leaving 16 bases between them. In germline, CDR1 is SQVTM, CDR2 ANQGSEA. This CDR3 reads CSVHRVQGEAFF. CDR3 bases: TGCAGCGTCCACAGGGTTCAGGGGGAAGCTTTCTTT.

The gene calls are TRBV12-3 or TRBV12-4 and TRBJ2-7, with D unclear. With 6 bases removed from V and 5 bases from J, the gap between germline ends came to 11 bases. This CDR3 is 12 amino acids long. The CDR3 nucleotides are TGTGCCAGCAGCCTACCACCCAACGAGCAGTACTTC. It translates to CASSLPPNEQYF.

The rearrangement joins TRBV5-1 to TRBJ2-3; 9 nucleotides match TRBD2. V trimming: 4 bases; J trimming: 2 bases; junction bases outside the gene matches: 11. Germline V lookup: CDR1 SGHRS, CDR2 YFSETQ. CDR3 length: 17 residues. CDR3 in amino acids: CASSLQGSGGFTDTQYF. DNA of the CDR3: TGCGCCAGCAGCCTCCAGGGAAGCGGGGGGTTCACAGATACGCAGTATTTT.

The CDR3 DNA follows: TGTGCCTGGACCTCGGGACTTGCTGGGGCCAACGTCCTGACTTTC. Protein: CAWTSGLAGANVLTF. The J gene is TRBJ2-6, the V gene TRBV30; tentatively, D is TRBD2 (6 bases). In germline, CDR1 is GTSNPN, CDR2 SVGIG (reference sequence). The CDR3 runs to 15 residues. Trimming cost V 4 bases and J 2 bases, with 12 bases left between them.

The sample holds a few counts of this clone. In nucleotides, the CDR3 is TGTGCCAGCAGCGTAAGGGGCGACAACACTGAAGCTTTCTTT. Its translation is CASSVRGDNTEAFF. J is TRBJ1-1 and V is TRBV9, with D possibly TRBD1 on 5 matching bases. V was cut by 1 base and J by 2 bases, with 9 bases left in between. Looked up from germline, CDR1 is SGDLS and CDR2 is YYNGEE. The CDR3 totals 14 residues.

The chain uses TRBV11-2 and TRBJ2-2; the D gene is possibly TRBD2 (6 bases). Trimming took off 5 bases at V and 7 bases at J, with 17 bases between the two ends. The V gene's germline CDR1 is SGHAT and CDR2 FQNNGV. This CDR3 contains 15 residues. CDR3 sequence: CASSLGGTVGGELFF. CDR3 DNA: TGTGCCAGCAGCCTCGGCGGGACTGTGGGCGGGGAGCTGTTTTTT. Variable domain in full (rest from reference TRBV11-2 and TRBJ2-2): EAGVAQSPRYKIIEKRQSVAFWCNPISGHATLYWYQQILGQGPKLLIQFQNNGVVDDSQLPKDRFSAERLKGVDSTLKIQPAKLEDSAVYLCASSLGGTVGGELFFGEGSRLTVL.